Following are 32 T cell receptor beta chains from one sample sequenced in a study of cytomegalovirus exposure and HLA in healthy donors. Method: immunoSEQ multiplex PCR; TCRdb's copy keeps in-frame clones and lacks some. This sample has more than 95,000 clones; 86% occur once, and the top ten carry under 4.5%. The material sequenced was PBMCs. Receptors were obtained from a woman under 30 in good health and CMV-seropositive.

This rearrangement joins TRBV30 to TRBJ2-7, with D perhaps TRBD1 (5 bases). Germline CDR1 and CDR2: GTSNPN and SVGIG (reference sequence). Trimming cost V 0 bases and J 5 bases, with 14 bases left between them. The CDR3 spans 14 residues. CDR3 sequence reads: CAWSVGSGKNEQYF. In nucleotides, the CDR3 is TGTGCCTGGAGTGTAGGGTCAGGGAAGAACGAGCAGTACTTC.

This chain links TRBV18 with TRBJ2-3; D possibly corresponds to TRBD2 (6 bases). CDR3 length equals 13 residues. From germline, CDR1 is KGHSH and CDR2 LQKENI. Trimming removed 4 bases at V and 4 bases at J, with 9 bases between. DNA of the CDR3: TGTGCCAGCTCACGCAGGGAGGCAGATACGCAGTATTTT. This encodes CASSRREADTQYF.

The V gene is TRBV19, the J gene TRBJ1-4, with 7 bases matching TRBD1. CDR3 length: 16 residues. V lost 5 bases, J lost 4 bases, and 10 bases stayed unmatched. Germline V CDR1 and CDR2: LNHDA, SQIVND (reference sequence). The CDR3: CASSATGTAYNEKLFF. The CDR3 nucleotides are TGTGCCAGTAGTGCGACAGGGACAGCCTATAATGAAAAACTGTTTTTT. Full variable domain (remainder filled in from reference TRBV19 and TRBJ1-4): DGGITQSPKYLFRKEGQNVTLSCEQNLNHDAMYWYRQDPGQGLRLIYYSQIVNDFQKGDIAEGYSVSREKKESFPLTVTSAQKNPTAFYLCASSATGTAYNEKLFFGSGTQLSVL.

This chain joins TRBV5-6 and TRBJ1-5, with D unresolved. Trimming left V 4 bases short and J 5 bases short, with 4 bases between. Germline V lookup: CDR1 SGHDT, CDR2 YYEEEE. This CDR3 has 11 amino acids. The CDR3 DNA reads TGTGCCAGCAGCCAGGATCAGCCCCAGCATTTT. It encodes CASSQDQPQHF.

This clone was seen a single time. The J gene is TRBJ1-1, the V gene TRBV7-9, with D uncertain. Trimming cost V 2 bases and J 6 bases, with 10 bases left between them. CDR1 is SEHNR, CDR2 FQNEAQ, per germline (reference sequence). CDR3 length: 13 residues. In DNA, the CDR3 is TGTGCCAGCAGCTTACCCCGATCGGCTGAAGCTTTCTTT. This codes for CASSLPRSAEAFF.

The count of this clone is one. CDR3 in amino acids: CASSDQLAGRGNEQFF. The CDR3 DNA sequence: TGTGCCAGCAGTGACCAGCTAGCGGGACGGGGTAATGAGCAGTTCTTC. The chain uses TRBV6-1 and TRBJ2-1, with TRBD2 identical over 9 bases. The CDR3 covers 16 residues. V shed 3 bases and J 7 bases; nucleotides not matched to a gene: 10. The V gene's germline CDR1 is MNHNS and CDR2 SASEGT.

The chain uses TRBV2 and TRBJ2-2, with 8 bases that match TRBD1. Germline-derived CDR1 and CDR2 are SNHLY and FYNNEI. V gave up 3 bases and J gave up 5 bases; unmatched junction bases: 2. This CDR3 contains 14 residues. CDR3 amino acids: CASSEYRGTGELFF. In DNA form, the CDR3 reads TGTGCCAGCAGTGAGTACAGGGGGACCGGGGAGCTGTTTTTT.

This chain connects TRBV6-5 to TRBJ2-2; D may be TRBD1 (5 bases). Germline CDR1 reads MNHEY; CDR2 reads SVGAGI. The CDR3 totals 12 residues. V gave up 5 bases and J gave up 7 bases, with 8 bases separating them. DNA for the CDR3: TGTGCCAGCAGTGCCGGACACGGGGAGCTGTTTTTT. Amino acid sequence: CASSAGHGELFF.

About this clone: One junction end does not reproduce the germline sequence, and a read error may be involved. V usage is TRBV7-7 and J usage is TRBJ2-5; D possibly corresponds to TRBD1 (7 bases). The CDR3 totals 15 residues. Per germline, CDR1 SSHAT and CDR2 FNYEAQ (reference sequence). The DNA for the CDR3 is TGTGCTAGCAGCTTAAGGTCAGGGGGGACAGAGACCCAGTACTTC. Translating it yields CASSLRSGGTETQYF. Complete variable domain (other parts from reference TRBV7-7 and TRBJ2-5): GAGVSQSPRYKVTKRGQDVTLRCDPISSHATLYWYQQALGQGPEFLTYFNYEAQPDKSGLPSDRFSAERPEGSISTLTIQRTEQRDSAMYRCASSLRSGGTETQYFGPGTRLLVL.

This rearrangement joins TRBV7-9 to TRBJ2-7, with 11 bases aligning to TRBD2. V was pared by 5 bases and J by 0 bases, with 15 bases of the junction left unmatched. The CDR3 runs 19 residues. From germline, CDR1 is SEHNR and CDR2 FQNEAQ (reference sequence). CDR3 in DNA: TGTGCCAGCAGCCCCCCTTTTTCCGGGACTAGCGGAAGCTCCTACGAGCAGTACTTC. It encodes CASSPPFSGTSGSSYEQYF. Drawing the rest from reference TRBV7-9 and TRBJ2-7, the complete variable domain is DTGVSQNPRHKITKRGQNVTFRCDPISEHNRLYWYRQTLGQGPEFLTYFQNEAQLEKSRLLSDRFSAERPKGSFSTLEIQRTEQGDSAMYLCASSPPFSGTSGSSYEQYFGPGTRLTVT.

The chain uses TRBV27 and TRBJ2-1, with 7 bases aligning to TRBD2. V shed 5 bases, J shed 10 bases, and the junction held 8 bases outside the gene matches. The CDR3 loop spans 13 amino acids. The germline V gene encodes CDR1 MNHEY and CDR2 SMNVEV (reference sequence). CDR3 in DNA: TGTGCCAGCAGTCCCCGGACTAGATGGGAGCAGTTCTTC. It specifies CASSPRTRWEQFF.

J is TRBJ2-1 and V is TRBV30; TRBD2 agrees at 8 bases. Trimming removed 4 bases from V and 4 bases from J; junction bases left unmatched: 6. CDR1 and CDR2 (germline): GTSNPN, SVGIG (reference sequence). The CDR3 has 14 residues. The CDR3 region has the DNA TGTGCCTGGACCTTAACTAGCGGTTACAATGAGCAGTTCTTC. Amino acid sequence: CAWTLTSGYNEQFF.

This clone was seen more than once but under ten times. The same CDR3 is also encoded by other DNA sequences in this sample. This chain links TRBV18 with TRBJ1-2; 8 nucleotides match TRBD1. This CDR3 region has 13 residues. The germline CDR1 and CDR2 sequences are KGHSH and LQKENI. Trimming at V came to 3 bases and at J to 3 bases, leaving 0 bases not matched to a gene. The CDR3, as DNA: TGTGCCAGCTCACCGGGACAGGACTATGGCTACACCTTC. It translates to CASSPGQDYGYTF.

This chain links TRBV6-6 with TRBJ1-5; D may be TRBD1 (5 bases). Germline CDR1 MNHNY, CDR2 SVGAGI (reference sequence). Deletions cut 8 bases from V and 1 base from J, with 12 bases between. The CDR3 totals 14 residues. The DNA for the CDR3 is TGTGCCAGCGCGGGGCATACGAGCAATCAGCCCCAGCATTTT. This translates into CASAGHTSNQPQHF.

In DNA, the CDR3 is TGTGCCAGTAGTAACCAGAGGACTAGCGGGAGTGGCACCGGGGAGCTGTTTTTT. It codes for CASSNQRTSGSGTGELFF. The J gene is TRBJ2-2, the V gene TRBV19, with 13 bases fitting TRBD2. Germline V gene sequence: CDR1 LNHDA, CDR2 SQIVND (reference sequence). V was clipped by 4 bases and J by 4 bases; unmatched bases: 9. The CDR3 runs 18 residues.

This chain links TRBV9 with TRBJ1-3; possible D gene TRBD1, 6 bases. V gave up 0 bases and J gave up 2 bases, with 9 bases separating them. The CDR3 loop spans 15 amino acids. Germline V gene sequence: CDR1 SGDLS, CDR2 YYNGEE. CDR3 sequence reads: CASSVAGGAGNTIYF. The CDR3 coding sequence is TGTGCCAGCAGCGTAGCTGGGGGCGCTGGAAACACCATATATTTT. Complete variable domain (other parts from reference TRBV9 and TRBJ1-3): DSGVTQTPKHLITATGQRVTLRCSPRSGDLSVYWYQQSLDQGLQFLIQYYNGEERAKGNILERFSAQQFPDLHSELNLSSLELGDSALYFCASSVAGGAGNTIYFGEGSWLTVV.

CDR3 protein: CASRLQGTDSNQPQHF. For the CDR3, the DNA is TGTGCCAGTAGGCTACAGGGGACGGATAGCAATCAGCCCCAGCATTTT. This chain uses TRBV19 with TRBJ1-5; 7 positions match TRBD1. The junction had 8 bases not matched to a gene; V was cut back by 6 bases and J by 0 bases. The germline gives CDR1 LNHDA, CDR2 SQIVND (reference sequence). There are 16 residues in the CDR3.

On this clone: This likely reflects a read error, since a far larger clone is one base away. CDR3 protein: CASSLERGPTDTQYF. In DNA form, the CDR3 reads TGTGCCAGCAGCTTGGAGCGGGGCCCCACAGATACGCAGTATTTT. This rearrangement joins TRBV5-6 to TRBJ2-3; TRBD2 agrees at 7 bases. Germline CDR1 SGHDT, CDR2 YYEEEE. V shed 0 bases, J shed 2 bases, and the junction held 3 bases outside the gene matches. The CDR3 sequence is 15 residues long.

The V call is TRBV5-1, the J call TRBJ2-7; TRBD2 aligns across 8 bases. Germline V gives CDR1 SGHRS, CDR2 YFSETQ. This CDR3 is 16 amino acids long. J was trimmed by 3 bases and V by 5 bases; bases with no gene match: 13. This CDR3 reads CASRRGPAGGNYEQYF. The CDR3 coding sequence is TGCGCCAGCAGACGGGGTCCCGCGGGGGGAAACTACGAGCAGTACTTC.

This CDR3 reads CASRPWGLSTYEQYF. DNA of the CDR3: TGTGCCAGCAGACCCTGGGGACTGTCTACCTACGAGCAGTACTTC. The rearrangement links TRBV28 to TRBJ2-7; perhaps TRBD2 as D (6 bases). The V end was cut by 6 bases, the J end by 2 bases, with 17 bases between. The germline V gene encodes CDR1 MDHEN and CDR2 SYDVKM. CDR3 length equals 15 residues.

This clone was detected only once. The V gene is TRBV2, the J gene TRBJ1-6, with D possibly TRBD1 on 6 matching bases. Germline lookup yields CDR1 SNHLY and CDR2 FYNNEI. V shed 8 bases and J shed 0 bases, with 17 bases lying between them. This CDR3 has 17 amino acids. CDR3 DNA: TGTGCCAGCGAGGAGGGGGGGCATAGCTCCTATAATTCACCCCTCCACTTT. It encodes CASEEGGHSSYNSPLHF.

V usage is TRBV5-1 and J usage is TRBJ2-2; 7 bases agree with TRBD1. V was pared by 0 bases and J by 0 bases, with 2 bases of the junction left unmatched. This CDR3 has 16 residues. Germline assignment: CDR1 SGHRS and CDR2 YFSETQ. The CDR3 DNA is TGCGCCAGCAGCTTGGTGACAGGGACGAACACCGGGGAGCTGTTTTTT. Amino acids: CASSLVTGTNTGELFF.

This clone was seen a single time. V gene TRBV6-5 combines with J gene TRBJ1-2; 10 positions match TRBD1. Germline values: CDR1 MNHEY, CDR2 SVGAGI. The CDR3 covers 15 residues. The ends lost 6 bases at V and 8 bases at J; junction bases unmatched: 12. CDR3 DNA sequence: TGTGCCAGCAGGGCATCCCGGGACAGGGGCCGGGGCTACACCTTC. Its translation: CASRASRDRGRGYTF.

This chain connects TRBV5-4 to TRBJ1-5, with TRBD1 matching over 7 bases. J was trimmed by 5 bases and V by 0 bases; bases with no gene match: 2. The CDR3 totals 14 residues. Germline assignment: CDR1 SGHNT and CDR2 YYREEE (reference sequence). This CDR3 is CASSLGQGDQPQHF. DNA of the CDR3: TGTGCCAGCAGCTTGGGACAGGGAGATCAGCCCCAGCATTTT.

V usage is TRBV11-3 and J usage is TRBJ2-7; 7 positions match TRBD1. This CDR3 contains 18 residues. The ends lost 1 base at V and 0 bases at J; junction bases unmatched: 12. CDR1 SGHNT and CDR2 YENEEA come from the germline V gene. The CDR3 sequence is CASSLGLARDSLSYEQYF. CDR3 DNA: TGTGCCAGCAGCTTAGGGTTGGCCCGGGACAGCCTCTCCTACGAGCAGTACTTC.

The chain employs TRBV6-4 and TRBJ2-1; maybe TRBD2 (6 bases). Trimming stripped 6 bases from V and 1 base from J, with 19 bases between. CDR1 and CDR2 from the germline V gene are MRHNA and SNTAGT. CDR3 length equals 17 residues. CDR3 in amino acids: CASSAHGGMISYNEQFF. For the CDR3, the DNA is TGTGCCAGCAGCGCTCACGGGGGTATGATATCCTACAATGAGCAGTTCTTC.

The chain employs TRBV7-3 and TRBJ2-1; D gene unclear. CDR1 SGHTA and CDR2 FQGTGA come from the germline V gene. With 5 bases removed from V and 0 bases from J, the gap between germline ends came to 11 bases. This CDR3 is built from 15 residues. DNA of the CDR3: TGTGCCAGCAGCCCCCGAGTAAGCTCCTACAATGAGCAGTTCTTC. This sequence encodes CASSPRVSSYNEQFF.

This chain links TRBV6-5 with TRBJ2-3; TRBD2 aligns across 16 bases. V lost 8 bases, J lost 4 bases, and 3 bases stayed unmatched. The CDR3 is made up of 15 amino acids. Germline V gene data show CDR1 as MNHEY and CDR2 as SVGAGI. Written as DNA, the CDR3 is TGTGCCAGCGGGACTAGCGGGAGGGGGGCAGATACGCAGTATTTT. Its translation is CASGTSGRGADTQYF.

CDR3 in DNA: TGTGCCAGCAGCCTCGGTAGGGGCACTGAAGCTTTCTTT. This codes for CASSLGRGTEAFF. V gene TRBV5-8 combines with J gene TRBJ1-1; weak D call: TRBD1 (5 bases). This CDR3 has 13 residues. Germline V lookup: CDR1 SGHTS, CDR2 YDEGEE. The ends were cut back, 4 bases at V and 4 bases at J, with 11 bases in the middle. The full variable domain, with the rest looked up from reference TRBV5-8 and TRBJ1-1, is EAGVTQSPTHLIKTRGQQATLRCSPISGHTSVYWYQQALGLGLQFLLWYDEGEERNRGNFPPRFSGRQFPNYSSELNVNALELEDSALYLCASSLGRGTEAFFGQGTRLTVV.

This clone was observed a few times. The CDR3 nucleotides read TGTGCCACCAGCAGAGTTCAGGGGAACGAGCAGTACTTC. It translates to CATSRVQGNEQYF. The chain links TRBV15 to TRBJ2-7; tentatively, D is TRBD1 (6 bases). Germline V gene data show CDR1 as LNHNV and CDR2 as YYDKDF (reference sequence). CDR3 length: 13 residues. Trimming removed 1 base from V and 5 bases from J, with 9 bases in between.

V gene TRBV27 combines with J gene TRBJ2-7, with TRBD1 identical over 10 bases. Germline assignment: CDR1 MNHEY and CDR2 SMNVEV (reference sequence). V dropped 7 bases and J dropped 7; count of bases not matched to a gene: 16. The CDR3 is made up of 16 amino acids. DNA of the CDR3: TGTGCCAGCACCGATAGACCCGGGACAGGGGTCGGAGAGCAGTACTTC. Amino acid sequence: CASTDRPGTGVGEQYF.

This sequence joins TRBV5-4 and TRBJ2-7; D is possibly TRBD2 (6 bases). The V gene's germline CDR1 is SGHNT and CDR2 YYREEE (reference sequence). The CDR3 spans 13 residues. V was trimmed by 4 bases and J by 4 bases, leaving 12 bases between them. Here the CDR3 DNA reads TGTGCCAGCAGCCCGGACGGGGGATACGAGCAGTACTTC. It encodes CASSPDGGYEQYF.